A single sample is the source of the 17 T cell receptor beta chains below, sequenced in a study of OX40 agonist ivuxolimab in advanced cancers. Profiled with immunoSEQ multiplex PCR; TCRdb holds only in-frame clones, not every one. The table shows tens of thousands of clones, with about nine tenths occurring only once. Here the sequenced sample was CD4+ or CD8+ T cells sorted from blood, taken in a trial of the OX40 agonist ivuxolimab. The origin of the receptors is an adult with an advanced solid tumor such as melanoma, head and neck, liver or kidney cancer.

This rearrangement joins TRBV19 to TRBJ2-4, with 7 nucleotides matching TRBD1. V was clipped by 3 bases and J by 4 bases; unmatched bases: 0. The CDR3 length is 13 residues. CDR1 is LNHDA, CDR2 SQIVND, per germline (reference sequence). The CDR3 reads CASSMTGKNIQYF. In nucleotides, the CDR3 is TGTGCCAGTAGTATGACAGGGAAAAACATTCAGTACTTC.

In this sample, this clone turned up a few times. The chain employs TRBV2 and TRBJ2-3, with D unresolved. Germline values: CDR1 SNHLY, CDR2 FYNNEI. The CDR3 covers 14 residues. V was trimmed by 11 bases and J by 0 bases, leaving 15 bases between them. The CDR3 nucleotides are TGTGCCCCCCACGGCGGCTCTAGCACAGATACGCAGTATTTT. Translated: CAPHGGSSTDTQYF.

This chain joins TRBV20-1 and TRBJ2-7; D is uncertain. The CDR3 spans 11 residues. Germline V CDR1 and CDR2: DFQATT, SNEGSKA (reference sequence). Trimming took 1 base from V and 6 from J, leaving 7 bases between them. The CDR3 nucleotides read TGCAGTGCTAGAGTAGGCGGCGAGCAGTACGTC. Translated: CSARVGGEQYV.

This chain joins TRBV7-6 and TRBJ1-3; possibly TRBD1 for D (5 bases). The CDR3 contains 15 residues. V was cut by 4 bases and J by 3 bases, with 13 bases left in between. CDR1 SGHVS and CDR2 FNYEAQ come from the germline V gene. CDR3 in DNA: TGTGCCAGCAGCTACTCCGGGACCTATGGAAACACCATATATTTT. The encoded protein is CASSYSGTYGNTIYF.

The chain employs TRBV6-4 and TRBJ2-1; the match to TRBD2 covers 7 bases. The trim removed 0 bases at V and 0 bases at J, leaving 2 bases unmatched. CDR1 MRHNA and CDR2 SNTAGT come from the germline V gene. This CDR3 comprises 16 residues. Written as DNA, the CDR3 is TGTGCCAGCAGTGACTCGGCTAGCGGCTCCTACAATGAGCAGTTCTTC. Encoded protein: CASSDSASGSYNEQFF.

The V and J genes are TRBV6-5 and TRBJ1-3, with D possibly being TRBD1 (5 bases). Germline loops: CDR1 MNHEY, CDR2 SVGAGI. Trimming left V 5 bases short and J 4 bases short, with 12 bases between. The CDR3 sequence is 14 residues long. CDR3 sequence: CASSKAGVGNTIYF. CDR3 sequence (DNA): TGTGCCAGCAGTAAGGCGGGGGTCGGAAACACCATATATTTT.

The V and J genes are TRBV7-9 and TRBJ1-1; D is ambiguous. Germline assignment: CDR1 SEHNR and CDR2 FQNEAQ (reference sequence). V was cut by 2 bases and J by 0 bases, with 22 bases left in between. CDR3 length: 19 amino acids. CDR3 loop: CASSLWAANLRFMNTEAFF. In DNA, the CDR3 is TGTGCCAGCAGCTTATGGGCAGCCAACTTGCGGTTTATGAACACTGAAGCTTTCTTT.

The J gene is TRBJ2-1, the V gene TRBV27, with a weak D call TRBD1 (5 bases). V was cut by 5 bases and J by 6 bases, with 14 bases left in between. Germline lookup yields CDR1 MNHEY and CDR2 SMNVEV (reference sequence). The CDR3 is 14 amino acids. This CDR3 reads CASSLNQGVNEQFF. In nucleotides, the CDR3 is TGTGCCAGCAGTCTTAATCAGGGTGTCAATGAGCAGTTCTTC.

This clone was detected once. The V and J genes are TRBV14 and TRBJ2-5; D call uncertain. The germline gives CDR1 SGHDN, CDR2 FVKESK. Trimming pared 3 bases from V and 4 bases from J, leaving 6 bases between. This CDR3 is 12 amino acids long. CDR3 nucleotides: TGTGCCAGCAGCCAGAGGCTAGAGACCCAGTACTTC. Translation: CASSQRLETQYF.

The J gene is TRBJ1-1, the V gene TRBV10-2; D unclear. The germline V gene encodes CDR1 WSHSY and CDR2 SAAADI. The CDR3 has 15 residues. V was cut by 0 bases and J by 1 base, with 9 bases left in between. CDR3 residues: CASSESPGGNTEAFF. DNA for the CDR3: TGCGCCAGCAGTGAGTCGCCGGGAGGGAACACTGAAGCTTTCTTT.

The chain links TRBV9 to TRBJ2-2; no clear D. V gave up 0 bases and J gave up 5 bases, with 23 bases separating them. CDR1 is SGDLS and CDR2 is YYNGEE in the germline V gene. The length of the CDR3 is 19 residues. As DNA, the CDR3 is TGTGCCAGCAGCGTAGGGGGTAGTACGAAAGCTGGTCCGACCGGGGAGCTGTTTTTT. Its translation: CASSVGGSTKAGPTGELFF. The entire variable domain, with the rest obtained from reference TRBV9 and TRBJ2-2, is as follows: DSGVTQTPKHLITATGQRVTLRCSPRSGDLSVYWYQQSLDQGLQFLIQYYNGEERAKGNILERFSAQQFPDLHSELNLSSLELGDSALYFCASSVGGSTKAGPTGELFFGEGSRLTVL.

The J gene is TRBJ2-3, the V gene TRBV4-3; D is unclear. This CDR3 is built from 16 residues. The germline V gene has CDR1 LGHNA and CDR2 YSLEER. The V gene lost 1 base and the J gene lost 5 bases, with 16 bases spanning the gap. In nucleotides, the CDR3 is TGCGCCAGCAGCCAAGCGTCAAGGACCCCCGGAGATACGCAGTATTTT. Its translation is CASSQASRTPGDTQYF.

The CDR3 sequence is CASSLWEAEAFF. The CDR3 DNA follows: TGTGCCAGCAGCTTGTGGGAAGCTGAAGCTTTCTTT. The V and J genes are TRBV5-6 and TRBJ1-1; D gene unclear. Germline V gives CDR1 SGHDT, CDR2 YYEEEE. V gave up 1 base and J gave up 6 bases, with 7 bases separating them. CDR3 length: 12 amino acids.

This chain uses TRBV11-2 with TRBJ1-2, with D maybe TRBD1 (5 bases). Germline CDR1 SGHAT, CDR2 FQNNGV. The CDR3 totals 13 residues. Between the trimmed V and J ends, which lost 0 bases and 8 bases, there was a span of 10 bases. The DNA for the CDR3 is TGTGCCAGCAGCTTAGATCCGGGGGAAGGCTACACCTTC. Protein: CASSLDPGEGYTF.

The genes are TRBV7-8 and TRBJ2-3; D not resolved. Trimming took 0 bases from V and 2 from J, leaving 12 bases between them. CDR1 and CDR2 (germline): SGHVS, FQNEAQ. This CDR3 is built from 16 residues. Written as DNA, the CDR3 is TGTGCCAGCAGCTTAGCGCGGCGAATCTCCACAGATACGCAGTATTTT. The encoded protein is CASSLARRISTDTQYF.

This chain links TRBV6-5 with TRBJ1-5; no clear D. V was trimmed by 6 bases and J by 1 base, leaving 13 bases between them. Per germline, CDR1 MNHEY and CDR2 SVGAGI. CDR3 size: 15 residues. As DNA, the CDR3 is TGTGCCAGCAGCGTACACCACCAGAGCAATCAGCCCCAGCATTTT. Protein sequence: CASSVHHQSNQPQHF.

V and J are TRBV4-3 and TRBJ2-2, with 12 bases identical to TRBD2. With 3 bases clipped from V and 7 bases from J, the junction kept 9 bases outside the gene matches. The CDR3 runs to 17 residues. Germline values: CDR1 LGHNA, CDR2 YSLEER. The CDR3: CASSQDLTSGRDGELFF. The CDR3 region has the DNA TGCGCCAGCAGCCAGGATTTGACTAGCGGGAGAGACGGGGAGCTGTTTTTT.